Listed below are T cell receptor beta chains from one sample, sequenced in a study of blood T cell repertoires in COVID-19. The table came from immunoSEQ multiplex PCR; TCRdb's copy has only in-frame clones and leaves some out. This table holds around 60,000 clones, 75% to 85% found once. Sequenced: peripheral blood. The origin of the receptors is a man at least 80 years old with acute or convalescent COVID-19. Each CDR3 is given with its conserved first and last residue.

V	J	CDR3
TRBV3-1/TRBV3-2	TRBJ2-1	CASSQDRGPYNEQFF
TRBV3-1/TRBV3-2	TRBJ1-1	CASSQGGGVGTEAFF
TRBV11-2	TRBJ2-3	CASSFSGGLTDTQYF
TRBV5-1	TRBJ1-2	CASSLTGQDYGYTF
TRBV12-3/TRBV12-4	TRBJ2-7	CASTRTGGHEQYF
TRBV6-5	TRBJ1-4	CASRITINGKLFF
TRBV5-1	TRBJ1-2	CASSLADRSYGYTF
TRBV5-1	TRBJ2-3	CASSLTASGVRTDTQYF
TRBV6-5	TRBJ1-1	CASSFDTYMNTEAFF
TRBV7-9	TRBJ1-1	CASSSTQGAGTEAFF
TRBV3-1/TRBV3-2	TRBJ1-6	CASSSGQGYSPLHF
TRBV2	TRBJ2-1	CASSDRGRQFDNEQFF
TRBV18	TRBJ2-4	CASSPREEGLKNIQYF
TRBV5-1	TRBJ1-4	CASSSGGSDEKLFF
TRBV7-3	TRBJ1-1	CASSATGGRTEAFF
TRBV5-6	TRBJ2-3	CASSLYGPGADTQYF
TRBV2	TRBJ1-1	CASSVSRGGTEAFF
TRBV11-3	TRBJ1-6	CASSLSGRNSPLHF
TRBV12-3/TRBV12-4	TRBJ1-2	CASSFRGGGGYTF
TRBV10-3	TRBJ1-2	CAISESSYGYTF
TRBV6-5	TRBJ1-1	CASSYRQWVNTEAFF
TRBV27	TRBJ1-6	CASSFRDRSSYNSPLHF
TRBV6-1	TRBJ2-7	CASSENVSPQYF
TRBV7-8	TRBJ2-7	CASSLDFRTGTYEQYF
TRBV5-1	TRBJ1-1	CASSLNQGSTEAFF
TRBV2	TRBJ2-3	CASSGPSGFTDTQYF
TRBV10-2	TRBJ1-2	CASSDGQVYGYTF
TRBV7-6	TRBJ1-1	CASSLGPVTEAFF
TRBV29-1	TRBJ1-1	CSVQGQGRSAEAFF
TRBV20-1	TRBJ1-3	CSAIRGNTIYF
TRBV14	TRBJ2-2	CASSLWTGVNTGELFF
TRBV7-8	TRBJ1-2	CASSLTGSLSVGYTF
TRBV29-1	TRBJ1-2	CSVRGGGGDGYTF
TRBV28	TRBJ2-7	CASSLGGTGDTYEQYF
TRBV2	TRBJ1-5	CASSPDRSSNQPQHF
TRBV5-1	TRBJ1-2	CASSPRTGDVVGYTF
TRBV7-3	TRBJ2-3	CASSRRVADTQYF
TRBV12-5	TRBJ1-1	CASGLVFAGEINTEAFF
TRBV6-5	TRBJ1-4	CASRKRTGGYEKLFF
TRBV19	TRBJ1-1	CASSISVGADLNTEAFF
TRBV18	TRBJ2-3	CASSPAPGTDTQYF
TRBV6-5	TRBJ2-3	CATQTSVGTDTQYF
TRBV7-9	TRBJ2-5	CASSLPAGTGAPGETQYF
TRBV5-5	TRBJ2-2	CASSFTPGTDTGELFF
TRBV14	TRBJ2-7	CASSQQNLEQYF
TRBV5-5	TRBJ1-6	CASSPEDRLRVITLHF
TRBV6-2/TRBV6-3	TRBJ1-1	CASSYGQKEAFF